This T cell receptor (beta chain) was sequenced during a study of beta chain features in type 1 diabetes. Study as a whole: Age, gender and cell yields were alike across patients and healthy donors.

Study-wide points: Moderate but significant shortening of TCRB CDR3s was recorded in all four CD4+ subsets from Type 1 diabetes patients. Over-representation of high TCR-expressing cells was a possible consequence of cDNA sequencing.

Germline V gene data show CDR1 as SQVTM and CDR2 as ANQGSEA. This CDR3 contains 13 residues. Trimming removed 3 bases from V and 5 bases from J, with 13 bases in between. Sequenced material consisted of expressed TCRB transcripts (all of the isolated RNA was reverse transcribed). Profiling relied on immunoSEQ multiplex PCR, and the TCRdb table lists in-frame clones only, not all of them. The data contain about 150,000 clones, around 10% of them singletons. Donors underwent one heparinised blood draw, around 100 mL on average. This clone appeared a few times. What it recognizes is unknown. The receptor was derived from a young man in good health. The sample taken for sequencing was central memory CD4+ T cells from blood. The chain carries TRBV29-1 and TRBJ1-1; possible D gene TRBD1, 6 bases. For the CDR3, the DNA is TGCAGCGTTGATTACAGGGAGGTGACTGAAGCTTTCTTT. This sequence encodes CSVDYREVTEAFF.